The text below deals with one TCR beta chain. Its specificity is unknown. Beta-chain TCR CDR3 regions were amplified from RNA transcripts. First-round RT-PCR employed HTBI primers, with a second-round multiplex PCR after it. MiXCR was run by TCRdb on the multiplex PCR reads, yielding one entry per CDR3 protein. Counted here are about 1.1 million distinct CDR3 sequences, about two fifths occurring once; the ten biggest clones make up 11%. The data were taken from a study of Graves' ophthalmopathy and Graves' hyperthyroidism. Findings of the study overall: Predictions made by the model for ophthalmopathy progression reached roughly 64% sensitivity and about 72% specificity. Blood also held most thyroid clonotypes expanded above 0.001 frequency.

The CDR3 covers 15 residues. Germline V gene data show CDR1 as DFQATT and CDR2 as SNEGSKA (reference sequence). Trimming took 3 bases from V and 0 from J, leaving 12 bases between them. Certain patients were not enrolled. These were patients with other autoimmune diseases, uncontrolled infections, pregnancy or lactation. Sequencing was performed on peripheral blood or thyroid tissue (not recorded which). This receptor was identified in an adult man with Graves' hyperthyroidism. The chain carries TRBV20-1 and TRBJ1-3, with D possibly being TRBD1 (5 bases). The CDR3 region is CSARGLGLSGNTIYF. DNA of the CDR3: TGCAGTGCTAGGGGACTAGGACTCTCTGGAAACACCATATATTTT.